The table lists the clone carrying this T cell receptor beta chain with a few counts. Its antigen is not identified. Trimming took 7 bases from V and 0 from J; bases not matched to a gene: 4. CDR3 length equals 13 residues. The germline CDR1 and CDR2 sequences are SQVTM and ANQGSEA. This specimen comes from a study of regulatory T cells in long-lasting Graves disease. Libraries of TCR beta came from iRepertoire HTBI primers plus Arm-PCR of CDR3 regions. Each CDR3 protein gets one entry after TCRdb re-called the multiplex PCR reads with MiXCR. The table lists 350,000 to 500,000 distinct CDR3 sequences, around 13% of them singletons. Regarding time point: newly diagnosed GD, antithyroid drugs for less than 3 months. Generation of the TCR library employed RNA extracted from PBMCs. General study findings and limits: Persistent patients shared more public clonotypes (around 3,000) than new patients (under 1,000). Segments TRBV28, TRBJ1-2 and TRBJ2-5 showed preferential usage in persistent disease.

In addition, the sample was reused for a study of T cells in Graves' hyperthyroidism and ophthalmopathy. That source notes: The TCR CDR3 was amplified in a first-round RT-PCR using the HTBI primer set.

The TCR originated in a woman aged 45-65 years with Graves disease. The material sequenced was peripheral blood mononuclear cells (PBMCs), taken at new diagnosis, from a patient treated with antithyroid drugs. The chain employs TRBV29-1 and TRBJ1-1; 8 positions agree with TRBD1. CDR3 residues: CSATGGLNTEAFF. CDR3 bases: TGCAGCGCTACAGGGGGGCTGAACACTGAAGCTTTCTTT.